Below, 3 T cell receptor beta chains from the same sample are listed, as sequenced in a study of cytomegalovirus exposure and HLA in healthy donors. A multiplex PCR was run with 60 Vbeta primers and 13 Jbeta primers. Repertoires were generated with immunoSEQ multiplex PCR, while TCRdb's copy carries only in-frame clones and drops some. The table shows some 100,000 clones, with 76% occurring only once. Sequencing was done on a sample of PBMCs. The origin of the receptors is a man aged 35 to 55 in good health and CMV-seronegative.

The chain combines TRBV5-4 with TRBJ1-1; 8 bases align to TRBD1. CDR1 and CDR2 (germline): SGHNT, YYREEE (reference sequence). Trimming removed 0 bases from V and 0 bases from J; junction bases left unmatched: 7. The CDR3 extends over 17 amino acids. The chain's CDR3 is CASSLGQGARMNTEAFF. CDR3 nucleotides: TGTGCCAGCAGCTTGGGGCAGGGGGCGCGGATGAACACTGAAGCTTTCTTT. Filled out from reference TRBV5-4 and TRBJ1-1, the complete variable domain reads ETGVTQSPTHLIKTRGQQVTLRCSSQSGHNTVSWYQQALGQGPQFIFQYYREEENGRGNFPPRFSGLQFPNYSSELNVNALELDDSALYLCASSLGQGARMNTEAFFGQGTRLTVV.

This clone came up a few times. The CDR3 sequence is CASSQEQSYPTEAFF. The CDR3 DNA follows: TGCGCCAGCAGCCAAGAACAGTCGTACCCTACTGAAGCTTTCTTT. This chain uses TRBV4-1 with TRBJ1-1; D uncertain. V was pared by 0 bases and J by 5 bases, with 13 bases between. From germline, CDR1 is MGHRA and CDR2 YSYEKL. This CDR3 contains 15 residues.

The chain recombines TRBV29-1 with TRBJ2-3, with TRBD2 matching over 8 bases. Per the germline V gene, CDR1 is SQVTM and CDR2 is ANQGSEA. Unmatched junction bases numbered 18, after V lost 7 bases and J lost 9 bases. The CDR3 totals 15 residues. CDR3 amino acids: CSARWKGTSFLTQYF. The CDR3 nucleotides read TGCAGCGCCCGGTGGAAGGGGACTAGTTTTTTGACGCAGTATTTT.